Following are 27 T cell receptor beta chains from one sample sequenced in a study of cytomegalovirus exposure and HLA in healthy donors. Sequencing used immunoSEQ multiplex PCR; TCRdb keeps in-frame clones, though not all of them. The data contain about 130,000 clones, about nine tenths of them seen just once; the ten biggest clones take up over 3%. Sequenced: PBMCs. These receptors all stem from a man in his thirties or forties in good health and CMV-seronegative.

The chain has TRBV5-1 and TRBJ1-2; unclear D gene. The V gene lost 4 bases and the J gene lost 6 bases, with 16 bases spanning the gap. Germline V CDR1 and CDR2: SGHRS, YFSETQ. This CDR3 comprises 14 residues. As DNA, the CDR3 is TGCGCCAGCAGCCCATACGGTTCTTTGGATGGCTACACCTTC. Protein sequence: CASSPYGSLDGYTF.

The CDR3, as DNA: TGTGCTAGTGGTTTGAACGGGGGGGAGCTGTTTTTT. Translated: CASGLNGGELFF. This chain joins TRBV12-5 and TRBJ2-2; the D is unclear. Trimming removed 2 bases at V and 8 bases at J, with 6 bases between. The CDR3 is made up of 12 amino acids. Germline V gene sequence: CDR1 LGHNT, CDR2 FRNRAP. The full variable domain, rest sourced from reference TRBV12-5 and TRBJ2-2, is DARVTQTPRHKVTEMGQEVTMRCQPILGHNTVFWYRQTMMQGLELLAYFRNRAPLDDSGMPKDRFSAEMPDATLATLKIQPSEPRDSAVYFCASGLNGGELFFGEGSRLTVL.

V is TRBV4-1 and J is TRBJ1-3; 9 nucleotides match TRBD1. The CDR3 loop spans 15 amino acids. Germline V gene lookup returns CDR1 MGHRA and CDR2 YSYEKL. Trimming took 4 bases from V and 3 from J; bases not matched to a gene: 4. CDR3 loop: CASSLRTGDGNTIYF. CDR3 in DNA: TGCGCCAGCAGCCTGAGGACAGGGGATGGAAACACCATATATTTT.

V and J are TRBV9 and TRBJ2-3; 8 bases match TRBD2. The CDR3 extends over 15 amino acids. In germline, CDR1 is SGDLS, CDR2 YYNGEE. J was trimmed by 2 bases and V by 4 bases; bases with no gene match: 6. CDR3: CASSPSGGPTDTQYF. CDR3 bases: TGTGCCAGCAGCCCATCGGGGGGGCCCACAGATACGCAGTATTTT.

V usage is TRBV6-4 and J usage is TRBJ2-2, with D tentatively TRBD2 (6 bases). The CDR3 length is 14 residues. V was trimmed by 6 bases and J by 1 base, leaving 9 bases between them. CDR1 and CDR2 (germline): MRHNA, SNTAGT. CDR3 amino acids: CASRMGGNTGELFF. The CDR3 nucleotides read TGTGCCAGCAGGATGGGGGGGAACACCGGGGAGCTGTTTTTT.

V and J are TRBV7-8 and TRBJ2-1; 14 bases map to TRBD2. The length of the CDR3 is 19 residues. The V segment lost 1 base and the J segment 3 bases; nucleotides outside the gene matches: 8. Germline lookup yields CDR1 SGHVS and CDR2 FQNEAQ. The CDR3 here is CASSLVPGTSGRFYNEQFF. The CDR3 coding sequence is TGTGCCAGCAGCTTAGTCCCCGGGACTAGCGGGAGATTCTACAATGAGCAGTTCTTC.

This clone has only one observation. The rearrangement joins TRBV13 to TRBJ2-5, with 7 bases fitting TRBD2. Losses at the gene ends were 5 bases for V and 0 bases for J; bases not matched to a gene: 6. The germline gives CDR1 PRHDT, CDR2 FYEKMQ (reference sequence). CDR3 length: 15 amino acids. CDR3 in amino acids: CASSTGTNYQETQYF. Written as DNA, the CDR3 is TGTGCCAGCAGCACCGGGACTAACTACCAAGAGACCCAGTACTTC.

The count of this clone is one. The gene calls are TRBV7-9 and TRBJ1-1, with no clear D. Germline-derived CDR1 and CDR2 are SEHNR and FQNEAQ (reference sequence). This CDR3 region has 13 residues. Deletions cut 6 bases from V and 0 bases from J, with 8 bases between. CDR3 region: CASSDSLNTEAFF. In nucleotides, the CDR3 is TGTGCCAGCAGTGACTCTTTGAACACTGAAGCTTTCTTT. The variable domain in full, with the rest retrieved from reference TRBV7-9 and TRBJ1-1, is DTGVSQNPRHKITKRGQNVTFRCDPISEHNRLYWYRQTLGQGPEFLTYFQNEAQLEKSRLLSDRFSAERPKGSFSTLEIQRTEQGDSAMYLCASSDSLNTEAFFGQGTRLTVV.

The rearrangement uses TRBV19 and TRBJ2-3; 10 nucleotides line up with TRBD2. V lost 4 bases and J lost 3; bases outside the gene matches: 7. CDR1 LNHDA and CDR2 SQIVND come from the germline V gene (reference sequence). The CDR3 is 16 residues long. For the CDR3, the DNA is TGTGCCAGTAGTAACGTCCTAGCGGGGGCGACAGATACGCAGTATTTT. Translated: CASSNVLAGATDTQYF. The entire variable domain, with the rest obtained from reference TRBV19 and TRBJ2-3, is as follows: DGGITQSPKYLFRKEGQNVTLSCEQNLNHDAMYWYRQDPGQGLRLIYYSQIVNDFQKGDIAEGYSVSREKKESFPLTVTSAQKNPTAFYLCASSNVLAGATDTQYFGPGTRLTVL.

This chain links TRBV5-1 with TRBJ2-7; D is perhaps TRBD2 (6 bases). There are 15 residues in the CDR3. Trimming pared 2 bases from V and 0 bases from J, leaving 12 bases between. CDR1 is SGHRS, CDR2 YFSETQ, per germline. The CDR3 protein is CASSFRAGSSYEQYF. The CDR3 DNA sequence: TGCGCCAGCAGCTTCCGGGCGGGGAGCTCCTACGAGCAGTACTTC. The variable domain in full, with the rest retrieved from reference TRBV5-1 and TRBJ2-7, is KAGVTQTPRYLIKTRGQQVTLSCSPISGHRSVSWYQQTPGQGLQFLFEYFSETQRNKGNFPGRFSGRQFSNSRSEMNVSTLELGDSALYLCASSFRAGSSYEQYFGPGTRLTVT.

This chain connects TRBV5-5 to TRBJ1-2; D is unclear. The CDR3 covers 18 residues. Trimming removed 1 base at V and 3 bases at J, with 22 bases between. Germline-derived CDR1 and CDR2 are SGHKS and YYEKEE (reference sequence). CDR3 loop: CASSLLSGGGLGDYGYTF. The CDR3 DNA follows: TGTGCCAGCAGCTTGTTATCAGGCGGCGGACTCGGGGACTATGGCTACACCTTC. Supplemented by reference TRBV5-5 and TRBJ1-2, the full variable domain reads DAGVTQSPTHLIKTRGQQVTLRCSPISGHKSVSWYQQVLGQGPQFIFQYYEKEERGRGNFPDRFSARQFPNYSSELNVNALLLGDSALYLCASSLLSGGGLGDYGYTFGSGTRLTVV.

This chain links TRBV19 with TRBJ2-2; a possible D gene is TRBD2 (6 bases). Germline CDR1 LNHDA, CDR2 SQIVND (reference sequence). CDR3 length: 16 residues. V was cut by 6 bases and J by 2 bases, with 16 bases left in between. CDR3 amino acids: CASRRRDSVNTGELFF. Written as DNA, the CDR3 is TGTGCCAGTAGGAGACGGGACTCGGTTAACACCGGGGAGCTGTTTTTT. The whole variable domain, filled in from reference TRBV19 and TRBJ2-2, reads DGGITQSPKYLFRKEGQNVTLSCEQNLNHDAMYWYRQDPGQGLRLIYYSQIVNDFQKGDIAEGYSVSREKKESFPLTVTSAQKNPTAFYLCASRRRDSVNTGELFFGEGSRLTVL.

The chain combines TRBV2 with TRBJ1-1, with D unclear. Between the trimmed V and J ends, which lost 7 bases and 3 bases, there was a span of 15 bases. This CDR3 is 14 amino acids long. The germline V gene encodes CDR1 SNHLY and CDR2 FYNNEI. The chain's CDR3 is CASTHRSTDTEAFF. The CDR3 DNA reads TGTGCCAGCACTCACAGATCCACGGACACTGAAGCTTTCTTT. The complete variable domain, with remaining parts taken from reference TRBV2 and TRBJ1-1, reads EPEVTQTPSHQVTQMGQEVILRCVPISNHLYFYWYRQILGQKVEFLVSFYNNEISEKSEIFDDQFSVERPDGSNFTLKIRSTKLEDSAMYFCASTHRSTDTEAFFGQGTRLTVV.

V usage is TRBV19 and J usage is TRBJ1-1; D not resolved. Germline V CDR1 and CDR2: LNHDA, SQIVND (reference sequence). The CDR3 runs 13 residues. The V gene lost 3 bases and the J gene lost 3 bases, with 8 bases spanning the gap. The chain's CDR3 is CASSMFGDTEAFF. The CDR3 bases are TGTGCCAGTAGTATGTTCGGGGACACTGAAGCTTTCTTT.

This rearrangement joins TRBV6-6 to TRBJ1-5; 7 nucleotides agree with TRBD1. The ends lost 4 bases at V and 0 bases at J; junction bases unmatched: 6. Germline-derived CDR1 and CDR2 are MNHNY and SVGAGI (reference sequence). The CDR3 runs to 16 residues. The CDR3 nucleotides read TGTGCCAGCAGTTGGGGACAGACATATAGCAATCAGCCCCAGCATTTT. Translating gives CASSWGQTYSNQPQHF.

This clone was found once. The chain is built from TRBV7-8 and TRBJ1-2; D is perhaps TRBD1 (6 bases). CDR1 and CDR2 (germline): SGHVS, FQNEAQ. The CDR3 has 17 residues. The V end lost 4 bases, the J end lost 2 bases, and 20 bases lay between the germline ends. Written as DNA, the CDR3 is TGTGCCAGCAGCTCAGGACAGATGGGCGTTGCGAACTATGGCTACACCTTC. As protein: CASSSGQMGVANYGYTF.

The chain uses TRBV7-2 and TRBJ2-3; D ambiguous. V gave up 0 bases and J gave up 0 bases, with 7 bases separating them. The CDR3 contains 15 residues. The V gene's germline CDR1 is SGHTA and CDR2 FQGNSA. The CDR3 loop reads CASSLAVTSTDTQYF. DNA for the CDR3: TGTGCCAGCAGCTTAGCGGTCACTAGCACAGATACGCAGTATTTT.

The chain recombines TRBV10-3 with TRBJ2-3, with TRBD2 identical over 8 bases. Looked up from germline, CDR1 is ENHRY and CDR2 is SYGVKD. Trimming removed 10 bases from V and 1 base from J; junction bases left unmatched: 4. CDR3 length: 13 amino acids. The DNA of the CDR3 is TGTGCCACCGGGGGGGGCGGCACAGATACGCAGTATTTT. As protein: CATGGGGTDTQYF.

The V gene is TRBV28, the J gene TRBJ2-3; TRBD1 matches at 8 bases. V trimming: 6 bases; J trimming: 11 bases; junction bases outside the gene matches: 4. CDR3 length: 11 amino acids. CDR1 MDHEN and CDR2 SYDVKM come from the germline V gene. The CDR3 protein is CASSRGTGQYF. The CDR3 nucleotides read TGTGCCAGCAGCCGCGGGACAGGGCAGTATTTT.

V usage is TRBV7-6 and J usage is TRBJ2-5, with D unresolved. The germline V gene has CDR1 SGHVS and CDR2 FNYEAQ. The CDR3 has 14 amino acids. V lost 1 base and J lost 2, with 8 bases in between. CDR3: CASSLVRSQETQYF. The CDR3 DNA is TGTGCCAGCAGCTTAGTTAGGAGTCAAGAGACCCAGTACTTC.

The chain joins TRBV7-8 to TRBJ1-5, with 7 bases lining up with TRBD1. Germline V gives CDR1 SGHVS, CDR2 FQNEAQ. V shed 1 base and J 0 bases; nucleotides not matched to a gene: 3. This CDR3 has 16 amino acids. CDR3 sequence: CASSLGQGYSNQPQHF. In DNA, the CDR3 is TGTGCCAGCAGCTTAGGACAGGGATATAGCAATCAGCCCCAGCATTTT.

The rearrangement uses TRBV5-1 and TRBJ1-2; D perhaps matches TRBD1 (6 bases). Germline-derived CDR1 and CDR2 are SGHRS and YFSETQ. V shed 0 bases and J shed 8 bases, with 20 bases lying between them. The length of the CDR3 is 16 residues. CDR3 protein: CASSLGQQGKVGGYTF. In DNA, the CDR3 is TGCGCCAGCAGCTTGGGTCAACAGGGTAAAGTGGGAGGCTACACCTTC.

The V gene is TRBV27, the J gene TRBJ2-7; a weak D match, TRBD1 (6 bases). The CDR3 is 14 amino acids. V was clipped by 5 bases and J by 6 bases, with 17 bases between them. Germline V gives CDR1 MNHEY, CDR2 SMNVEV (reference sequence). This CDR3 reads CASSGRDTDGEQYF. The CDR3, as DNA: TGTGCCAGCAGTGGCCGGGACACCGACGGCGAGCAGTACTTC.

This clone was seen a single time. The CDR3 sequence: CASSNDTQGHQPQHF. CDR3 in DNA: TGTGCCAGCAGTAACGACACGCAGGGGCATCAGCCCCAGCATTTT. This chain connects TRBV7-6 to TRBJ1-5; TRBD1 is a possible D gene (6 bases). Germline CDR1 and CDR2: SGHVS and FNYEAQ. There are 15 residues in the CDR3. Between the trimmed V and J ends, which lost 6 bases and 5 bases, there was a span of 17 bases.

The J gene is TRBJ2-7, the V gene TRBV6-5, with a possible D match to TRBD1 (5 bases). V dropped 5 bases and J dropped 0 bases, with 8 bases sitting between them. The CDR3 sequence is 13 residues long. In germline, CDR1 is MNHEY, CDR2 SVGAGI. CDR3: CASSLRDSYEQYF. In DNA, the CDR3 is TGTGCCAGCAGTCTCAGGGACTCCTACGAGCAGTACTTC.

J is TRBJ1-2 and V is TRBV27; 8 nucleotides agree with TRBD1. There are 15 residues in the CDR3. J gave up 4 bases and V 6 bases, and 10 bases lay outside the gene matches. CDR1 and CDR2 from the germline V gene are MNHEY and SMNVEV (reference sequence). CDR3: CASSRRTGSSYGYTF. CDR3 in DNA: TGTGCCAGCAGCCGACGGACAGGGTCATCCTATGGCTACACCTTC.

The chain uses TRBV27 and TRBJ1-2, with D unresolved. The germline V and J ends were trimmed by 3 bases and 2 bases, with 7 bases remaining between them. CDR1 and CDR2 from the germline V gene are MNHEY and SMNVEV (reference sequence). The CDR3 totals 13 residues. In nucleotides, the CDR3 is TGTGCCAGCAGTTTTTCCAGGAACTATGGCTACACCTTC. It yields the protein CASSFSRNYGYTF.